This TCR beta chain was documented in a study of T cells in localized non-small cell lung cancer. Study-wide results and caveats: Greater blood T cell density accompanied longer overall survival.

Between the trimmed V and J ends, which lost 2 bases and 0 bases, there was a span of 5 bases. Germline CDR1 and CDR2: MRHNA and SNTAGT. The CDR3 runs 14 residues. Using immunoSEQ multiplex PCR, the repertoire was profiled, and TCRdb retains in-frame clones only, with some absent. The sample carries roughly 67,000 clones, roughly four fifths recorded once. About this clone itself: Its antigen remains unidentified.

This specimen consisted of peripheral blood, obtained before any cancer treatment. The rearrangement uses TRBV6-4 and TRBJ1-5; no clear D gene. The TCR originated in a female donor at least 60 years old with stage I lung adenocarcinoma. The CDR3 coding sequence is TGTGCCAGCAGTGACGGGGATAGCAATCAGCCCCAGCATTTT. This codes for CASSDGDSNQPQHF.